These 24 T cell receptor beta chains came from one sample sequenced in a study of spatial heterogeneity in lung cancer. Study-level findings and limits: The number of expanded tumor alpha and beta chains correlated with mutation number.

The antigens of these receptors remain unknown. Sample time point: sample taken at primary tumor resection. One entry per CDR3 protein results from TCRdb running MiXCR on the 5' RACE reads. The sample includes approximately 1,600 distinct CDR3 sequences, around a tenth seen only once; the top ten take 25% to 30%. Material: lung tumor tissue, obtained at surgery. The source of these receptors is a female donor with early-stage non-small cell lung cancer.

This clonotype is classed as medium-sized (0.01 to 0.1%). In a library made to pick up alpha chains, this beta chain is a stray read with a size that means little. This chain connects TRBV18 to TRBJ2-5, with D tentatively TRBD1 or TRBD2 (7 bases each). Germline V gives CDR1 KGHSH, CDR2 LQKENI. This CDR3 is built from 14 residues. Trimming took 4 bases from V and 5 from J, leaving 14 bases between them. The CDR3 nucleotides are TGTGCCAGCTCACGGGGAGGGGGCACGGAGACCCAGTACTTC. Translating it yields CASSRGGGTETQYF.

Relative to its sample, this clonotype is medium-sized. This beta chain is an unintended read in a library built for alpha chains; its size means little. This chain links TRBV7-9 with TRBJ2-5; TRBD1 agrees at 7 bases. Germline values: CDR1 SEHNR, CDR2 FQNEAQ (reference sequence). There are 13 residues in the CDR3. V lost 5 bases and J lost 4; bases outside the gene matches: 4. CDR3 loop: CASSPGTVETQYF. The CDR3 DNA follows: TGTGCCAGCAGCCCTGGGACAGTAGAGACCCAGTACTTC. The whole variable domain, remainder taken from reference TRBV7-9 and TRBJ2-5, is DTGVSQNPRHKITKRGQNVTFRCDPISEHNRLYWYRQTLGQGPEFLTYFQNEAQLEKSRLLSDRFSAERPKGSFSTLEIQRTEQGDSAMYLCASSPGTVETQYFGPGTRLLVL.

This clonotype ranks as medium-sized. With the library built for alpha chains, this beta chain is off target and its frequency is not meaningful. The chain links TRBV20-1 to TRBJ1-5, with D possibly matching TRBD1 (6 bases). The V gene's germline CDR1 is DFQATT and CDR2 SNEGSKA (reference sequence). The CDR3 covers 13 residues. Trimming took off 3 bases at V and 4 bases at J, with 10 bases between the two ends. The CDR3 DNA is TGCAGTGCTAGTTCAGGGGCGAATCAGCCCCAGCATTTT. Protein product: CSASSGANQPQHF.

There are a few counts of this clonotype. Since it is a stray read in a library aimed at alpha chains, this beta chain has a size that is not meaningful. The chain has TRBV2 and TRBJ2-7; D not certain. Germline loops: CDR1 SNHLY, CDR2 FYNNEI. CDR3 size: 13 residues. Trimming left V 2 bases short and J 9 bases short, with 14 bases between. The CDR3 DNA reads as TGTGCCAGCAGTGAATCCTCGGTAGGATCGCAGTACTTC. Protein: CASSESSVGSQYF.

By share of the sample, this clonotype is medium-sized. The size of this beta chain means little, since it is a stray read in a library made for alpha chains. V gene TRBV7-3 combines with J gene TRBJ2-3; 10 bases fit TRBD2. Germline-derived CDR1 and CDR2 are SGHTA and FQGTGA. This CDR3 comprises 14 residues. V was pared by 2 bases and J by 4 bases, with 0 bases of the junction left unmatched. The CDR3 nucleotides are TGTGCCAGCAGCTTACTAGCGGGAGCAGATACGCAGTATTTT. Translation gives CASSLLAGADTQYF.

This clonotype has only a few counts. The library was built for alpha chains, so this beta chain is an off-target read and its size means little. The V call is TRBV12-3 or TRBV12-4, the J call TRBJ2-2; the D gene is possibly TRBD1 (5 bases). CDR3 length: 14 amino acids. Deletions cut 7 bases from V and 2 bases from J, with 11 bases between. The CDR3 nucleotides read TGTGCCAGCACCCAAGGGGTAAACACCGGGGAGCTGTTTTTT. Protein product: CASTQGVNTGELFF.

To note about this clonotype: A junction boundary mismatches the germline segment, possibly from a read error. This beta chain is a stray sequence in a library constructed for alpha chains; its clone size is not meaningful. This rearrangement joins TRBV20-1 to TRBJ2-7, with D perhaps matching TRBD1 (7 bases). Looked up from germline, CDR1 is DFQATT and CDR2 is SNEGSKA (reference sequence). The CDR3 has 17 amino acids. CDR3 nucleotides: TGCAGTGCTAGACCCCTGGATAGCACCGAGACTGCCAGGGGGGTCCTATTC. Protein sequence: CSARPLDSTETARGVLF.

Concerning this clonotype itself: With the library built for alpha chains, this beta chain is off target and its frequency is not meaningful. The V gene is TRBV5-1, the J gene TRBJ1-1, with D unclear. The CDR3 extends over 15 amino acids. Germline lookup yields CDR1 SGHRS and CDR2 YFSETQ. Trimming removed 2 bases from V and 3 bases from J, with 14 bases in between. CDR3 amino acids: CASSFVDGGDTEAFF. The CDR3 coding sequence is TGCGCCAGCAGCTTCGTGGACGGAGGCGACACTGAAGCTTTCTTT. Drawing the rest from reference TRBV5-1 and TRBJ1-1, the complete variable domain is KAGVTQTPRYLIKTRGQQVTLSCSPISGHRSVSWYQQTPGQGLQFLFEYFSETQRNKGNFPGRFSGRQFSNSRSEMNVSTLELGDSALYLCASSFVDGGDTEAFFGQGTRLTVV.

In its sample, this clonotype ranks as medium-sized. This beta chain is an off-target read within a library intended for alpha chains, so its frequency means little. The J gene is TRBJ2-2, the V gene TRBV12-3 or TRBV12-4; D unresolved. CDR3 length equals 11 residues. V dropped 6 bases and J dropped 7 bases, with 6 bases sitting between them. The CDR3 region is CASRRNGELFF. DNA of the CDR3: TGTGCCAGCAGGAGAAACGGGGAGCTGTTTTTT.

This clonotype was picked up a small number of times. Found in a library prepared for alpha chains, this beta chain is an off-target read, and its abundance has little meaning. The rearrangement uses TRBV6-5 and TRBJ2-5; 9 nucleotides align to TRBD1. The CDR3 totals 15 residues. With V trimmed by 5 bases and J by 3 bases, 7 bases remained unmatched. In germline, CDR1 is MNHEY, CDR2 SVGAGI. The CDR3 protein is CASSGPGQGEETQYF. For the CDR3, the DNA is TGTGCCAGCAGTGGGCCGGGACAGGGTGAAGAGACCCAGTACTTC.

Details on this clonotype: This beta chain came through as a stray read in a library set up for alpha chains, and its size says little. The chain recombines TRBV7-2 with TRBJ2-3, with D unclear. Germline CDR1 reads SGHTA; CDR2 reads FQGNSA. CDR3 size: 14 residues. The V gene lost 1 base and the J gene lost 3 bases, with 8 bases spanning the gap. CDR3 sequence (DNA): TGTGCCAGCAGCTTAGTGCAGGCGACAGATACGCAGTATTTT. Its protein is CASSLVQATDTQYF.

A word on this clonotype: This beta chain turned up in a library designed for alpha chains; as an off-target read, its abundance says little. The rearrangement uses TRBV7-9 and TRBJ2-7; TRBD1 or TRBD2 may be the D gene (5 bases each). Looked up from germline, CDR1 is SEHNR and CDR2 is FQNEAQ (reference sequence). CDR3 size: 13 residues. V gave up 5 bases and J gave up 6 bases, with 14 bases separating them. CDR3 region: CASSNARGSEQYF. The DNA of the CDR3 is TGTGCCAGCAGCAACGCCCGGGGCTCCGAGCAGTACTTC.

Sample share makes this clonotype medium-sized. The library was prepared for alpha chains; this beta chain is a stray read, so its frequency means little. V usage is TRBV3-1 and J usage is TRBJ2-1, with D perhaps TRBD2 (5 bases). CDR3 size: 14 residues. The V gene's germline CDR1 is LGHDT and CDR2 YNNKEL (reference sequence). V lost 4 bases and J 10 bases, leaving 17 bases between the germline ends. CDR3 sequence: CASSPRVSKLEQFF. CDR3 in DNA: TGTGCCAGCAGCCCGCGGGTATCAAAGTTAGAGCAGTTCTTC.

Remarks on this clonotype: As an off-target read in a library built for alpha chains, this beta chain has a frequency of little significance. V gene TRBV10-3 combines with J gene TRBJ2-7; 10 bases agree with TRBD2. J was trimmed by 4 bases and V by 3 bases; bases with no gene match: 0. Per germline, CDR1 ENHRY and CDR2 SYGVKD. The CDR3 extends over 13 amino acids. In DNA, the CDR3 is TGTGCCATCAGTGAACTAGCGGGGTACGAGCAGTACTTC. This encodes CAISELAGYEQYF.

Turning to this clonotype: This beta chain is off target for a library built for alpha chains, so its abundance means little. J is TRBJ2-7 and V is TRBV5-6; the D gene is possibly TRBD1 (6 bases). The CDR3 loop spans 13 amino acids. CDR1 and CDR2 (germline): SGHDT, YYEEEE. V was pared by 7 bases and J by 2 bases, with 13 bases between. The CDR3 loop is CASQPGATYEQYF. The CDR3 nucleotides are TGTGCCAGCCAACCAGGGGCTACCTACGAGCAGTACTTC.

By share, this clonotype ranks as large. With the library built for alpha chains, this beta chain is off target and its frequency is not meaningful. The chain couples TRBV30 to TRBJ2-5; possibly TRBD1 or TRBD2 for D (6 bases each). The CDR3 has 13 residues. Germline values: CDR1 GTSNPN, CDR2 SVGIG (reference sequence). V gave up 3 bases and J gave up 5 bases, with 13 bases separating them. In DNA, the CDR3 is TGTGCCTGGAGCGGGGGCCAGATCGAGACCCAGTACTTC. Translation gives CAWSGGQIETQYF.

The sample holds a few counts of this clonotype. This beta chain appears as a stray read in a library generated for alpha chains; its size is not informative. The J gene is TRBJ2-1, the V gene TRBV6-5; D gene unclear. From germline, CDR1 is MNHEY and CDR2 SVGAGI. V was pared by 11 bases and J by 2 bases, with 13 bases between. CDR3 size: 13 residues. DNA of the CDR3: TGTGCCTCCACGGCTGGCCCCTACAATGAGCAGTTCTTC. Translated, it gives CASTAGPYNEQFF.

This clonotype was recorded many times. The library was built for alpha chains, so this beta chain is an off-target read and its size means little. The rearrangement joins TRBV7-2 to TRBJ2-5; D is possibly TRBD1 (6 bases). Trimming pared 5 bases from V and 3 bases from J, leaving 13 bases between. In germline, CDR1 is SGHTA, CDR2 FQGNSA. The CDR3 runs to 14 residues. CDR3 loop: CASSPRTAKETQYF. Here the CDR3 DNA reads TGTGCCAGCAGCCCTAGGACAGCAAAAGAGACCCAGTACTTC. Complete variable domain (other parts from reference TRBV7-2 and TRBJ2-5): GAGVSQSPSNKVTEKGKDVELRCDPISGHTALYWYRQSLGQGLEFLIYFQGNSAPDKSGLPSDRFSAERTGGSVSTLTIQRTQQEDSAVYLCASSPRTAKETQYFGPGTRLLVL.

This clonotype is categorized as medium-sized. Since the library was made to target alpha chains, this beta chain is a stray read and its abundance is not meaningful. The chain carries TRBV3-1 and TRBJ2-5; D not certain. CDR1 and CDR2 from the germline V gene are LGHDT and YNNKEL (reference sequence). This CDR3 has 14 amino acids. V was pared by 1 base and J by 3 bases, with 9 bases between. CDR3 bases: TGTGCCAGCAGCCAAGGAGGCCTAGAAGAGACCCAGTACTTC. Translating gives CASSQGGLEETQYF.

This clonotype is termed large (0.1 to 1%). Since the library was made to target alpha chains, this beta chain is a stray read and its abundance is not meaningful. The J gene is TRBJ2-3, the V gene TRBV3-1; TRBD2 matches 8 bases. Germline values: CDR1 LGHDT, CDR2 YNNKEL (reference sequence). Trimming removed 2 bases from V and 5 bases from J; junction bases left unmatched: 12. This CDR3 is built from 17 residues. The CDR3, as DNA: TGTGCCAGCAGCCAATCAGCCGGGGGGGTCAGCGGAGATACGCAGTATTTT. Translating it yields CASSQSAGGVSGDTQYF.

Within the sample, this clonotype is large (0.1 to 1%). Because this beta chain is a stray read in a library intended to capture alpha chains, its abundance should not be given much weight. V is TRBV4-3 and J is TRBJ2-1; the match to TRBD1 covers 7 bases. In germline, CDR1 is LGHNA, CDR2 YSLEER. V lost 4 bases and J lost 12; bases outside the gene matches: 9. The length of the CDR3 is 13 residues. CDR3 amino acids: CASSPTTGAMQFF. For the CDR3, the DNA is TGCGCCAGCAGCCCGACCACAGGGGCCATGCAGTTCTTC.

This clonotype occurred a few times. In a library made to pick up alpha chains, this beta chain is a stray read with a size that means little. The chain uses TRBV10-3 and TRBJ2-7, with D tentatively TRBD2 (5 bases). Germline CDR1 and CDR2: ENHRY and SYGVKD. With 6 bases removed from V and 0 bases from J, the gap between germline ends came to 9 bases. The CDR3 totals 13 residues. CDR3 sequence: CAIRRTDSYEQYF. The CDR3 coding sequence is TGTGCCATCAGGAGGACTGACTCCTACGAGCAGTACTTC.

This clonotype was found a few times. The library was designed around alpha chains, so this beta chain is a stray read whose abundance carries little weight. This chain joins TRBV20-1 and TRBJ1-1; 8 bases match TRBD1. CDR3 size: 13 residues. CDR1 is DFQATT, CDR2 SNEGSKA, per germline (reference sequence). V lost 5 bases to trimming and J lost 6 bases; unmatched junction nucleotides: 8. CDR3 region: CSAFGQGTSEAFF. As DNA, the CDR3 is TGCAGTGCTTTCGGACAGGGCACCTCTGAAGCTTTCTTT.

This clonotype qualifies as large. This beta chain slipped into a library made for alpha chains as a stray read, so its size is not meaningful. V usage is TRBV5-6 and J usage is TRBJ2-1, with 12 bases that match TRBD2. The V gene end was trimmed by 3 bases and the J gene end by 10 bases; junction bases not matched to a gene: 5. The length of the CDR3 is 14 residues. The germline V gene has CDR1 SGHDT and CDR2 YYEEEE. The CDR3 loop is CASSWTSGTGEQFF. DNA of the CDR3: TGTGCCAGCAGCTGGACTAGCGGGACTGGGGAGCAGTTCTTC.